The 7 T cell receptor beta chains below all came from one sample that was sequenced in a study of CD4 T cells in relation to SARS-CoV-2 and coronaviruses. Their recognized antigens are unknown. Repertoires were generated with immunoSEQ multiplex PCR, while TCRdb's copy carries only in-frame clones and drops some. The sample has 20,000 to 25,000 clones, approximately 80% seen once. Unexposed donor CD4+ T cells date from about 2011-2018, before the COVID-19 pandemic. CD4+ T cells were isolated from the cells after around eleven days of culture. The sequenced sample was CD4+ T cells from PBMCs, cultured in vitro. Receptor source: a human donor in good health.

This chain links TRBV12-3 or TRBV12-4 with TRBJ2-2; tentatively, D is TRBD1 (6 bases). The CDR3 totals 13 residues. Trimming stripped 6 bases from V and 6 bases from J, with 11 bases between. The CDR3 protein is CASRPQGSGELFF. The DNA for the CDR3 is TGTGCCAGCAGGCCTCAGGGGTCCGGGGAGCTGTTTTTT.

The genes are TRBV2 and TRBJ1-5; weak D call: TRBD1 (5 bases). There are 13 residues in the CDR3. V lost 7 bases and J 3 bases, leaving 10 bases between the germline ends. The germline CDR1 and CDR2 sequences are SNHLY and FYNNEI. In DNA form, the CDR3 reads TGTGCCAGCAAAGGGGAATACAATCAGCCCCAGCATTTT. Amino acids: CASKGEYNQPQHF.

This rearrangement joins TRBV6-2 or TRBV6-3 to TRBJ2-1; 8 positions agree with TRBD1. V shed 4 bases, J shed 7 bases, and the junction held 18 bases outside the gene matches. The germline gives CDR1 MNHEY, CDR2 SVGEGT. The CDR3 contains 18 residues. CDR3 sequence: CASSFLQSGGVYTNEQFF. Written as DNA, the CDR3 is TGTGCCAGCAGTTTCTTACAGTCAGGGGGCGTTTATACGAATGAGCAGTTCTTC.

The count of this clone is one. The chain links TRBV9 to TRBJ2-1; D perhaps matches TRBD1 (6 bases). In germline, CDR1 is SGDLS, CDR2 YYNGEE. Trimming took 0 bases from V and 4 from J, leaving 11 bases between them. The CDR3 covers 15 residues. The CDR3 region has the DNA TGTGCCAGCAGCGTAGTAGGGACAACTTACAATGAGCAGTTCTTC. Residues: CASSVVGTTYNEQFF.

This chain joins TRBV25-1 and TRBJ1-2; D unresolved. The CDR3 runs 14 residues. The germline V gene has CDR1 MGHDK and CDR2 SYGVNS. Trimming removed 2 bases at V and 4 bases at J, with 11 bases between. CDR3 residues: CASSENSGPYGYTF. The CDR3 nucleotides read TGTGCCAGCAGTGAAAATAGCGGTCCCTATGGCTACACCTTC.

V usage is TRBV9 and J usage is TRBJ1-1; D remains ambiguous. Germline V CDR1 and CDR2: SGDLS, YYNGEE. This CDR3 comprises 15 residues. Trimming pared 0 bases from V and 0 bases from J, leaving 9 bases between. The CDR3 sequence: CASSVEGAVNTEAFF. The CDR3 DNA reads TGTGCCAGCAGCGTAGAAGGAGCGGTGAACACTGAAGCTTTCTTT.

The chain uses TRBV7-2 and TRBJ2-7; D unclear. CDR3 length: 16 amino acids. V lost 1 base and J 6 bases, leaving 19 bases between the germline ends. In germline, CDR1 is SGHTA, CDR2 FQGNSA. Here the CDR3 reads CASSLVLSLGEGEQYF. CDR3 bases: TGTGCCAGCAGCTTAGTACTCAGTTTAGGTGAAGGCGAGCAGTACTTC. Variable domain in full (rest from reference TRBV7-2 and TRBJ2-7): GAGVSQSPSNKVTEKGKDVELRCDPISGHTALYWYRQSLGQGLEFLIYFQGNSAPDKSGLPSDRFSAERTGGSVSTLTIQRTQQEDSAVYLCASSLVLSLGEGEQYFGPGTRLTVT.